The rows below give T cell receptor beta chains drawn from one sample of a study of regulatory T cells in long-lasting Graves disease. MiXCR was run by TCRdb on the multiplex PCR reads, yielding one entry per CDR3 protein. The sample consists of a few hundred thousand distinct CDR3 sequences, roughly a quarter of them appearing once. The sequenced sample was peripheral blood mononuclear cells (PBMCs), obtained when the disease was refractory, from a patient treated with antithyroid drugs. The receptors originated from a female donor with Graves disease. Each CDR3 is given with its conserved first and last residue. D genes are given only for firm matches. Clone sizes are given selectively: once, few, many, or a class where the clone is expanded.

V,size,J,D,CDR3,DNA
TRBV28,few,TRBJ1-1,NA,CASSPGEGWAFF,TGTGCCAGCAGTCCAGGGGAGGGGTGGGCTTTCTTT
TRBV7-8,NA,TRBJ1-5,NA,CASSLGGAAVSNQPQHF,TGTGCCAGCAGCTTAGGAGGGGCGGCAGTTAGCAATCAGCCCCAGCATTTT
TRBV6-1,few,TRBJ2-5,TRBD1,CASTRTGEGLQETQYF,TGTGCCAGCACCCGAACAGGGGAAGGTCTGCAAGAGACCCAGTACTTC
TRBV11-2,many,TRBJ2-2,TRBD2,CASRPGLGSTGELFF,TGTGCCAGCAGACCGGGACTAGGAAGTACCGGGGAGCTGTTTTTT
TRBV20-1,NA,TRBJ2-5,NA,CSVPEALRGRTQYF,TGCAGTGTCCCCGAGGCTCTTCGGGGTCGGACCCAGTACTTC
TRBV20-1,NA,TRBJ1-1,TRBD1,CSARDFDRGSYYTEAFF,TGCAGTGCTAGAGATTTCGACAGGGGCAGCTATTACACTGAAGCTTTCTTT
TRBV15,NA,TRBJ2-7,NA,CATRPTGSSEQYF,TGTGCCACCAGACCTACAGGGTCCAGCGAGCAGTACTTC
TRBV2,NA,TRBJ1-2,NA,CASSEPGVDYGYTF,TGTGCCAGCAGTGAGCCAGGGGTGGACTATGGCTACACCTTC
TRBV7-2,few,TRBJ2-2,NA,CASTKTAVTGELFF,TGTGCCAGCACCAAGACAGCGGTCACCGGGGAGCTGTTTTTT
TRBV5-1,many,TRBJ2-7,NA,CASSLEHYEQYF,TGCGCCAGCAGCTTGGAACACTACGAGCAGTACTTC
TRBV20-1,many,TRBJ2-7,NA,CSARVARGVDYEQYF,TGCAGTGCTAGAGTAGCCAGGGGAGTCGACTACGAGCAGTACTTC
TRBV20-1,NA,TRBJ2-2,NA,CSARRIPGTANTGELFF,TGCAGTGCTAGACGAATCCCCGGGACCGCGAACACCGGGGAGCTGTTTTTT
TRBV24-1,many,TRBJ2-5,TRBD1,CATSDLGTAQETQYF,TGTGCCACCAGTGACCTCGGGACAGCACAAGAGACCCAGTACTTC
TRBV5-1,NA,TRBJ2-5,TRBD2,CASSLLAGALETQYF,TGCGCCAGCAGCTTACTAGCGGGAGCCCTAGAGACCCAGTACTTC
TRBV27,many,TRBJ1-6,NA,CASSLLQQGNSPLHF,TGTGCCAGCAGTTTGCTGCAACAGGGAAATTCACCCCTCCACTTT
TRBV5-5,few,TRBJ2-2,NA,CASSFGGRVTGELFF,TGTGCCAGCAGCTTTGGCGGACGCGTGACCGGGGAGCTGTTTTTT
TRBV7-2,NA,TRBJ1-1,NA,CASSLANRARSGAFF,TGTGCCAGCAGCTTAGCGAACAGGGCCCGGAGCGGAGCTTTCTTT
TRBV15,NA,TRBJ2-1,TRBD2,CATRNSGRARNEQFF,TGTGCCACTCGCAATAGCGGGAGGGCCCGGAATGAGCAGTTCTTC
TRBV9,NA,TRBJ2-7,NA,CASSADSDTYEQYF,TGTGCCAGCAGCGCGGACAGCGATACCTACGAGCAGTACTTC
TRBV27,many,TRBJ2-4,TRBD1,CASSSGQTEYF,TGTGCCAGCAGTTCGGGACAGACTGAGTACTTC
TRBV4-3,NA,TRBJ1-4,NA,CASSQGALNEKLFF,TGCGCCAGCAGCCAAGGAGCATTGAATGAAAAACTGTTTTTT
TRBV7-2,once,TRBJ2-2,TRBD2,CASSLGPLGLVPRELFF,TGTGCCAGCAGCCTGGGTCCATTGGGACTAGTTCCCCGGGAGCTGTTTTTT
TRBV6-1,many,TRBJ1-5,NA,CASSYAAGNQPQHF,TGTGCCAGCAGTTACGCGGCAGGGAATCAGCCCCAGCATTTT
TRBV6-1,NA,TRBJ1-1,NA,CASSDLEWTEAFF,TGTGCCAGCAGTGATTTAGAGTGGACTGAAGCTTTCTTT
TRBV7-2,NA,TRBJ2-4,NA,CASSPRSSAAKNIQYF,TGTGCCAGCAGCCCTCGTAGTAGCGCCGCCAAAAACATTCAGTACTTC
TRBV6-1,many,TRBJ2-7,NA,CASSEVVGTISYEQYF,TGTGCCAGCAGTGAAGTGGTCGGCACCATCTCCTACGAGCAGTACTTC
TRBV2,NA,TRBJ1-1,NA,CASSEGRTPRGSDTFF,TGTGCCAGCAGTGAAGGGAGGACACCTAGAGGTTCTGACACTTTCTTT
TRBV2,many,TRBJ1-2,NA,CASSPTPNYGYTF,TGTGCCAGCAGTCCCACACCTAACTATGGCTACACCTTC
TRBV7-9,NA,TRBJ2-6,TRBD1,CASSGRTGLPGANVLTF,TGTGCCAGCAGCGGTCGGACAGGGCTCCCTGGGGCCAACGTCCTGACTTTC
TRBV5-5,few,TRBJ1-2,TRBD1,CASSLDGQGVYGYTF,TGTGCCAGCAGCTTGGATGGACAGGGGGTCTATGGCTACACCTTC
TRBV20-1,many,TRBJ2-7,TRBD1,CSARLDRGRYEQYF,TGCAGTGCTAGATTGGACAGGGGAAGGTACGAGCAGTACTTC
TRBV20-1,NA,TRBJ1-1,TRBD1,CSARKHQGERDTEAFF,TGCAGTGCTAGAAAACATCAGGGGGAGAGGGACACTGAAGCTTTCTTT
TRBV9,few,TRBJ1-3,NA,CASSVEGPLGNTIYF,TGTGCCAGCAGCGTAGAGGGACCCTTGGGGAACACCATATATTTT
TRBV28,many,TRBJ2-7,NA,CARVSCLYEQYF,TGTGCCAGGGTGAGTTGCCTCTACGAGCAGTACTTC
TRBV12-3/TRBV12-4,many,TRBJ1-5,TRBD1,CASSQGDQPQHF,TGTGCCAGCAGCCAGGGGGATCAGCCCCAGCATTTT
TRBV20-1,few,TRBJ2-7,NA,CSARVNIDEQYF,TGCAGTGCTAGAGTAAACATCGACGAGCAGTACTTC
TRBV3-1,NA,TRBJ2-6,TRBD2,CTSSPGRSSGSTGANVLTF,TGTACCAGCAGCCCCGGTCGGTCTAGCGGGAGTACTGGGGCCAACGTCCTGACTTTC
TRBV6-1,NA,TRBJ2-7,TRBD2,CASRGLAGGLGISYEQYF,TGTGCCAGCAGGGGACTAGCGGGAGGTCTCGGGATCTCCTACGAGCAGTACTTC
TRBV6-1,NA,TRBJ2-5,TRBD2,CASRPKRASGVQETQYF,TGTGCCAGCAGACCGAAGAGGGCTAGCGGGGTGCAAGAGACCCAGTACTTC
TRBV7-9,NA,TRBJ1-2,TRBD1,CASSLQGDANYGYTF,TGTGCCAGCAGCTTACAGGGGGATGCGAACTATGGCTACACCTTC
TRBV14,many,TRBJ1-1,NA,CASSQDAVKGPGTEAFF,TGTGCCAGCAGCCAAGATGCAGTCAAGGGACCGGGCACTGAAGCTTTCTTT
TRBV5-6,NA,TRBJ1-1,TRBD1,CASSLGHRGGNTEAFF,TGTGCCAGCAGCTTGGGGCACAGGGGGGGTAACACTGAAGCTTTCTTT
TRBV30,few,TRBJ2-6,NA,CAWSDYSGANVLTF,TGTGCCTGGAGTGACTACTCTGGGGCCAACGTCCTGACTTTC
TRBV6-5,NA,TRBJ1-1,NA,CASSYSYVAGEAFF,TGTGCCAGCAGTTATTCGTATGTTGCAGGTGAAGCTTTCTTT
TRBV29-1,few,TRBJ1-2,TRBD1,CSVGSDRALSRYGYTF,TGCAGCGTTGGAAGTGACAGGGCGTTGAGTCGATATGGCTACACCTTC